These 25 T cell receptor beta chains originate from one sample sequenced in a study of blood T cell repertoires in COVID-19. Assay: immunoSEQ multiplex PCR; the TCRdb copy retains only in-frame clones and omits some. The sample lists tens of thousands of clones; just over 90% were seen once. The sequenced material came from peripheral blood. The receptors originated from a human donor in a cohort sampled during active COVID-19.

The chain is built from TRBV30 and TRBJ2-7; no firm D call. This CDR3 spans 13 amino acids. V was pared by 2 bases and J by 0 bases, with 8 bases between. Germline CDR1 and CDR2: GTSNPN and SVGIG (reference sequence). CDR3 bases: TGTGCCTGGAGTAGAAAGAGCTCCTACGAGCAGTACTTC. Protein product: CAWSRKSSYEQYF.

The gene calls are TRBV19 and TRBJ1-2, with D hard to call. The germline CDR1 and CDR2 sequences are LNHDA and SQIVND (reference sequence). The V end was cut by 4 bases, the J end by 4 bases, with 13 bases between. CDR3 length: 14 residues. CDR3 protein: CASSTEVGGYGYTF. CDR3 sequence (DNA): TGTGCCAGTAGTACGGAGGTAGGCGGCTATGGCTACACCTTC.

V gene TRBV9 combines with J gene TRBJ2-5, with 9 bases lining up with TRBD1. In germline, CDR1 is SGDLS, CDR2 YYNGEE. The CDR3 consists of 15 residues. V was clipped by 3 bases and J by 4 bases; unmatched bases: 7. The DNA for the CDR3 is TGTGCCAGCAGCGCCGGACAGGGGTCTGGAGAGACCCAGTACTTC. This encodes CASSAGQGSGETQYF.

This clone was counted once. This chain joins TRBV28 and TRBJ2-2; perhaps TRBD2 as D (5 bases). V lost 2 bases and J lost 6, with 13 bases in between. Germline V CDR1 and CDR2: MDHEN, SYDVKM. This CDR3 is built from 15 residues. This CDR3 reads CASSLVALGAGELFF. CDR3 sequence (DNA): TGTGCCAGCAGTTTAGTAGCACTCGGGGCCGGGGAGCTGTTTTTT.

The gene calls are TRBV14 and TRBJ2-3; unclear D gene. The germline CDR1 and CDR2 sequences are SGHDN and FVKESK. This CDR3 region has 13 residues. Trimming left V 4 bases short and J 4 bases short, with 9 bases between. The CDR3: CASSLNLADTQYF. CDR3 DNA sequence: TGTGCCAGCAGCCTAAACTTAGCAGATACGCAGTATTTT.

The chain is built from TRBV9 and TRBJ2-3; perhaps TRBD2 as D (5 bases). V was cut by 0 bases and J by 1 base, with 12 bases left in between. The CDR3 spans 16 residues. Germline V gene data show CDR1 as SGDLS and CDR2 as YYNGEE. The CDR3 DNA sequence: TGTGCCAGCAGCGTAGGAGGGTTTCAGGGCACAGATACGCAGTATTTT. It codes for CASSVGGFQGTDTQYF.

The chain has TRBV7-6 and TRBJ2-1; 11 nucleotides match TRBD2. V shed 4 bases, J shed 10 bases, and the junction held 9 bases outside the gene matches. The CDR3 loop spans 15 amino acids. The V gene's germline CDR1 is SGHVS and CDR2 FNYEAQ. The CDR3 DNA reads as TGTGCCAGCAGCTGGCCCGGGACTAGCGGACAAGAGCAGTTCTTC. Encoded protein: CASSWPGTSGQEQFF.

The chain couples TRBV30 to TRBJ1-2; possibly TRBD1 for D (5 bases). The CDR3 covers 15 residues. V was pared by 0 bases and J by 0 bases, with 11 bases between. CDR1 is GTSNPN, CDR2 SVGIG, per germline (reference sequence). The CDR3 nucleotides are TGTGCCTGGAGTGTAGGCGCCAGGGCTAACTATGGCTACACCTTC. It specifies CAWSVGARANYGYTF.

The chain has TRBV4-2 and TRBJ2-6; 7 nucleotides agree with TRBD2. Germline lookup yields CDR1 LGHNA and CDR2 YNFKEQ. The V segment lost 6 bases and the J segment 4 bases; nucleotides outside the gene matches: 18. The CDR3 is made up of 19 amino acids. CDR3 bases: TGTGCCAGCAGGGGCCTATTAGCGCGGGAGCCATGGGGGGCCAACGTCCTGACTTTC. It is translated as CASRGLLAREPWGANVLTF.

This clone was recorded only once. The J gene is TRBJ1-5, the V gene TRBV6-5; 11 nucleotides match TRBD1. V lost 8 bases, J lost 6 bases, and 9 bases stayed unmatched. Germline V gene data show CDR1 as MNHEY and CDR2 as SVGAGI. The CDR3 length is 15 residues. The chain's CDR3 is CASAGTGGSGQPQHF. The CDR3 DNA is TGTGCCAGCGCGGGGACAGGGGGTTCTGGTCAGCCCCAGCATTTT.

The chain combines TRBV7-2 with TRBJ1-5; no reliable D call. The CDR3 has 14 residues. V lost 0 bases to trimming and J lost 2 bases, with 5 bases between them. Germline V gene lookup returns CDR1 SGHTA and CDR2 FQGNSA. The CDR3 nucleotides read TGTGCCAGCAGCTTAGCGGAGGGCAATCAGCCCCAGCATTTT. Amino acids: CASSLAEGNQPQHF.

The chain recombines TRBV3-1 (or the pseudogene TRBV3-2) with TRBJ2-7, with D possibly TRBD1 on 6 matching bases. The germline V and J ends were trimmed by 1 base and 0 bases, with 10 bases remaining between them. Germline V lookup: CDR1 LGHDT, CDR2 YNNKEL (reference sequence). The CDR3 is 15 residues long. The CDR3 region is CASSQGQVYSYEQYF. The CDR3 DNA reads TGTGCCAGCAGCCAAGGACAGGTATACTCCTACGAGCAGTACTTC.

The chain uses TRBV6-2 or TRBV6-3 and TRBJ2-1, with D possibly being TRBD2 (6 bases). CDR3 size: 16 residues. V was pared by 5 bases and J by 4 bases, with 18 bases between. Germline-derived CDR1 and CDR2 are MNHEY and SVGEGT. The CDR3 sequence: CASSRGLVGVYNEQFF. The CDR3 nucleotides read TGTGCCAGCAGTCGGGGACTGGTTGGGGTTTACAATGAGCAGTTCTTC.

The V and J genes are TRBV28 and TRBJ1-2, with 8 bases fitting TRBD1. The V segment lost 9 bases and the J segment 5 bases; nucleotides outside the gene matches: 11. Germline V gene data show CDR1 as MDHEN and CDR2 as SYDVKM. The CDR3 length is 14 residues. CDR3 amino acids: CASFTPRTGYGYTF. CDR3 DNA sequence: TGTGCCAGTTTCACACCAAGGACAGGGTATGGCTACACCTTC.

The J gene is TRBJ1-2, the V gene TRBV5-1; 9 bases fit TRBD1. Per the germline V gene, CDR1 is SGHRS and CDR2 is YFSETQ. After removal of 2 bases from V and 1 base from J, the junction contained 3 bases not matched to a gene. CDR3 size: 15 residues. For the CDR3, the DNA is TGCGCCAGCAGCTTAGGGACAGGGATTAACTATGGCTACACCTTC. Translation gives CASSLGTGINYGYTF.

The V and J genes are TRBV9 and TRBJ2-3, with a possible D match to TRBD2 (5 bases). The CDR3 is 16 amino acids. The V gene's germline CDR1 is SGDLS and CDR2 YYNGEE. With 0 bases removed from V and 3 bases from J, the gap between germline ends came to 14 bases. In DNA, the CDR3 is TGTGCCAGCAGCGTAGGCGCCCCCAGGAGGACAGATACGCAGTATTTT. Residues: CASSVGAPRRTDTQYF.

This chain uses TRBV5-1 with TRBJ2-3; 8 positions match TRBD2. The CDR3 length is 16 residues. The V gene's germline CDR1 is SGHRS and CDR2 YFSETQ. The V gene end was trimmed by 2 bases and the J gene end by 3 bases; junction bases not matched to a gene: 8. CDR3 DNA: TGCGCCAGCAGCTTAGGAGGGCGCGGGGGGACAGATACGCAGTATTTT. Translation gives CASSLGGRGGTDTQYF.

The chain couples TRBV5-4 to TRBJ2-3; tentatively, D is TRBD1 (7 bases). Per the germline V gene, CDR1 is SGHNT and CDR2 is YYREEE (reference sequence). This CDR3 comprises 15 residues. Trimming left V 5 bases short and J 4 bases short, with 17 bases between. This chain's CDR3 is CASSNRQGGSDTQYF. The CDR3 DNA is TGTGCCAGCAGTAACCGACAGGGAGGATCAGATACGCAGTATTTT.

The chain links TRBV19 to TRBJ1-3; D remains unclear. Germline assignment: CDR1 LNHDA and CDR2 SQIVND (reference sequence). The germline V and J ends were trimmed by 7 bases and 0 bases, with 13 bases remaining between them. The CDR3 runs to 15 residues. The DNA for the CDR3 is TGTGCCAGTACCCTTGAGGCCCTCTCTGGAAACACCATATATTTT. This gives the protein CASTLEALSGNTIYF.

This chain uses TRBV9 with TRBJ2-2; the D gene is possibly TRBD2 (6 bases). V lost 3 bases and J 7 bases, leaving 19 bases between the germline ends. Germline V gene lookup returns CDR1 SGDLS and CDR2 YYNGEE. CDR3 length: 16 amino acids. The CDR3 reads CASSALWREGRGELFF. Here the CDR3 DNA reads TGTGCCAGCAGCGCCCTTTGGCGGGAAGGCCGCGGGGAGCTGTTTTTT. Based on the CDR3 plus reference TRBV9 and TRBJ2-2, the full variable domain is DSGVTQTPKHLITATGQRVTLRCSPRSGDLSVYWYQQSLDQGLQFLIQYYNGEERAKGNILERFSAQQFPDLHSELNLSSLELGDSALYFCASSALWREGRGELFFGEGSRLTVL.

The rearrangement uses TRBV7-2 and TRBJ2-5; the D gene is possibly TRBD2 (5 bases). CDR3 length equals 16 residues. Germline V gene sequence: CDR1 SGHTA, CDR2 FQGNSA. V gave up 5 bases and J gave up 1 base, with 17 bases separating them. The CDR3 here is CASSGRSGIGQETQYF. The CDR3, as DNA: TGTGCCAGCAGCGGGCGGTCCGGGATCGGCCAAGAGACCCAGTACTTC. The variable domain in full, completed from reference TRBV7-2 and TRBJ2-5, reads GAGVSQSPSNKVTEKGKDVELRCDPISGHTALYWYRQSLGQGLEFLIYFQGNSAPDKSGLPSDRFSAERTGGSVSTLTIQRTQQEDSAVYLCASSGRSGIGQETQYFGPGTRLLVL.

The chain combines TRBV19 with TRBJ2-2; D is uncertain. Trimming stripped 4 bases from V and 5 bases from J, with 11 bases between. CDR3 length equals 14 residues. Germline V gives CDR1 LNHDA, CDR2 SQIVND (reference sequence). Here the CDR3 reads CASSRTELTGELFF. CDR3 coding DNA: TGTGCCAGTAGTAGAACAGAACTTACCGGGGAGCTGTTTTTT.

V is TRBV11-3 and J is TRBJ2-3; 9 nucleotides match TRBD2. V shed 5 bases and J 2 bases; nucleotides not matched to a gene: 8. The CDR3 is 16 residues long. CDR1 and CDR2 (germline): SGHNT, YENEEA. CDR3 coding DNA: TGTGCCAGCAGCCCGGCTAGCGGGGCAATCACAGATACGCAGTATTTT. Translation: CASSPASGAITDTQYF.

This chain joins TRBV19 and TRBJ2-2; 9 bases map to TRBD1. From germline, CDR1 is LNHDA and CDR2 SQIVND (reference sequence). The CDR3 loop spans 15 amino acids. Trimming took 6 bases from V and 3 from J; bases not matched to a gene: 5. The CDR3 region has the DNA TGTGCCAGTAGCTCTAGGACAGGGGACACCGGGGAGCTGTTTTTT. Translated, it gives CASSSRTGDTGELFF.

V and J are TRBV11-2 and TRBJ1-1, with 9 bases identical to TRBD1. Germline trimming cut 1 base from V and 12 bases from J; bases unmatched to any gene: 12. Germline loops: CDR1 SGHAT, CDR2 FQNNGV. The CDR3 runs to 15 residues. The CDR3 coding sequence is TGTGCCAGCAGCTTAGGAGATCGGGACAGGGAATTGCCTTTCTTT. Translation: CASSLGDRDRELPFF.